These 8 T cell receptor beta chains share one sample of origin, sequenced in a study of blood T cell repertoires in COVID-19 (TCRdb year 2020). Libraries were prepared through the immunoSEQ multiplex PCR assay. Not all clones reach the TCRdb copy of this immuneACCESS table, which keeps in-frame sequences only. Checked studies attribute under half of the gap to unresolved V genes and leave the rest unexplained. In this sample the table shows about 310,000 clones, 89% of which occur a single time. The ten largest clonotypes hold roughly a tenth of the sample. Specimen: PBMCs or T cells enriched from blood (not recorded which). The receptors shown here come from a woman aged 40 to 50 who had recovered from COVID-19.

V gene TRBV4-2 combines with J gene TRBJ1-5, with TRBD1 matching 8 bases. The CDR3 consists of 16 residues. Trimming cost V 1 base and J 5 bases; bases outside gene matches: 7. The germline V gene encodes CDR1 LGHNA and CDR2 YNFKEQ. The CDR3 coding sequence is TGTGCCAGCAGCCAAGCGACAGGGGCCGGTGATCAGCCCCAGCATTTT. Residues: CASSQATGAGDQPQHF.

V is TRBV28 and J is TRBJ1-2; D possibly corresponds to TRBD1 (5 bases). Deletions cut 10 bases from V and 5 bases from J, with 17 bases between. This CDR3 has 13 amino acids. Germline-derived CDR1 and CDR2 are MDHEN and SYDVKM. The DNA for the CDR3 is TGTGCCACCTGGTGGGGGGATCGGTATGGCTACACCTTC. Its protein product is CATWWGDRYGYTF.

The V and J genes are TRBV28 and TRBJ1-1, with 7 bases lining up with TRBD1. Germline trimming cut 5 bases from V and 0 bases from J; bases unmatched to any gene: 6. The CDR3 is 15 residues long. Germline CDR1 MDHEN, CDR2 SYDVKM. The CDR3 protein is CASSPGTVLNTEAFF. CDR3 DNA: TGTGCCAGCAGTCCCGGGACAGTCCTGAACACTGAAGCTTTCTTT.

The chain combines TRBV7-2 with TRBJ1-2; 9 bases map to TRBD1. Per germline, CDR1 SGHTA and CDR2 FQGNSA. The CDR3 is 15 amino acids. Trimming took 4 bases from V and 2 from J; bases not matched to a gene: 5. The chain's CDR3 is CASSSATGGNYGYTF. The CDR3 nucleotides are TGTGCCAGCAGCTCCGCAACAGGGGGCAACTATGGCTACACCTTC.

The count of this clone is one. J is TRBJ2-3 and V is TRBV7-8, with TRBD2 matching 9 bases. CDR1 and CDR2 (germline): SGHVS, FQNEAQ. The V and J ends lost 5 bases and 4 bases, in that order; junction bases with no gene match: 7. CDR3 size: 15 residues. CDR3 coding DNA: TGTGCCAGCAGCCTCGTAGCGGGAGCCTCAGATACGCAGTATTTT. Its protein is CASSLVAGASDTQYF.

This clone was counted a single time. In nucleotides, the CDR3 is TGTGCCAGCAGCACTCTACGGGAGAGCTCCTACAATGAGCAGTTCTTC. It specifies CASSTLRESSYNEQFF. The chain couples TRBV13 to TRBJ2-1, with D maybe TRBD2 (6 bases). V lost 5 bases to trimming and J lost 0 bases, with 14 bases between them. The CDR3 runs to 16 residues. Germline V gene sequence: CDR1 PRHDT, CDR2 FYEKMQ (reference sequence).

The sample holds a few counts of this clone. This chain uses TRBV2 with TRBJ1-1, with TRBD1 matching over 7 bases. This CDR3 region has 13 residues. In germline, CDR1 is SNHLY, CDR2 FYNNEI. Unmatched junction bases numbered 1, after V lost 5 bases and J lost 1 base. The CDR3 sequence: CASSQGENTEAFF. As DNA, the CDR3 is TGTGCCAGCAGTCAGGGGGAGAACACTGAAGCTTTCTTT.

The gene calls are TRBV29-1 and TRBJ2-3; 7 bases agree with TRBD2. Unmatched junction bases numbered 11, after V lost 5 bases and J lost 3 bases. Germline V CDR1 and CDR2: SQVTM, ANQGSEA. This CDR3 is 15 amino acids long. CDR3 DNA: TGCAGCGTTCTACGCACGGGGGAGGGGACAGATACGCAGTATTTT. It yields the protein CSVLRTGEGTDTQYF.